Shown below are 24 T cell receptor beta chains from a single sample sequenced in a study of blood T cell repertoires in COVID-19. This table comes from immunoSEQ multiplex PCR, and its TCRdb copy is limited to in-frame clones, with some not included. This sample has under 75,000 clones, with roughly 70% found just once. The sequencing sample was made of peripheral blood. Receptor source: a man in his sixties with acute or convalescent COVID-19.

DNA of the CDR3: TGCGCCAGCAGCCCTTGGACAGGATCGGCCGCTAACTATGGCTACACCTTC. This gives the protein CASSPWTGSAANYGYTF. The V gene is TRBV5-1, the J gene TRBJ1-2; 7 bases fit TRBD1. V shed 4 bases, J shed 0 bases, and the junction held 12 bases outside the gene matches. CDR3 length equals 17 residues. Germline CDR1 is SGHRS and CDR2 is YFSETQ. The full variable domain, completed using reference TRBV5-1 and TRBJ1-2, is KAGVTQTPRYLIKTRGQQVTLSCSPISGHRSVSWYQQTPGQGLQFLFEYFSETQRNKGNFPGRFSGRQFSNSRSEMNVSTLELGDSALYLCASSPWTGSAANYGYTFGSGTRLTVV.

This clone came up a few times. The rearrangement joins TRBV28 to TRBJ1-1; 10 nucleotides align to TRBD1. Germline V CDR1 and CDR2: MDHEN, SYDVKM. V dropped 4 bases and J dropped 0; count of bases not matched to a gene: 5. The CDR3 extends over 16 amino acids. Written as DNA, the CDR3 is TGTGCCAGCAGTTCAAACGACAGGGGGCTGAACACTGAAGCTTTCTTT. This sequence encodes CASSSNDRGLNTEAFF.

The chain links TRBV18 to TRBJ1-1; 9 bases map to TRBD1. V shed 2 bases and J 1 base; nucleotides not matched to a gene: 2. This CDR3 spans 15 amino acids. Germline CDR1 reads KGHSH; CDR2 reads LQKENI. The CDR3: CASSPSDRGNTEAFF. DNA of the CDR3: TGTGCCAGCTCACCATCGGACAGGGGGAACACTGAAGCTTTCTTT.

The chain uses TRBV28 and TRBJ2-1; the D gene is possibly TRBD1 (6 bases). Germline lookup yields CDR1 MDHEN and CDR2 SYDVKM. Trimming left V 5 bases short and J 11 bases short, with 13 bases between. This CDR3 has 12 residues. The CDR3 here is CASSTSGVKQFF. CDR3 bases: TGTGCCAGCAGTACCTCAGGGGTTAAGCAGTTCTTC. Full variable domain (remainder filled in from reference TRBV28 and TRBJ2-1): DVKVTQSSRYLVKRTGEKVFLECVQDMDHENMFWYRQDPGLGLRLIYFSYDVKMKEKGDIPEGYSVSREKKERFSLILESASTNQTSMYLCASSTSGVKQFFGPGTRLTVL.

The chain combines TRBV7-9 with TRBJ2-5; possible D gene TRBD1, 5 bases. This CDR3 comprises 14 residues. CDR1 and CDR2 from the germline V gene are SEHNR and FQNEAQ (reference sequence). Trimming cost V 5 bases and J 4 bases, with 14 bases left between them. CDR3 in DNA: TGTGCCAGCAGCCCTCAGACAGAAACAGAGACCCAGTACTTC. Its protein is CASSPQTETETQYF.

This clone was recorded only once. The rearrangement joins TRBV6-5 to TRBJ2-7, with D possibly being TRBD1 (6 bases). V gave up 8 bases and J gave up 0 bases, with 11 bases separating them. The CDR3 consists of 13 residues. Germline CDR1 is MNHEY and CDR2 is SVGAGI. CDR3 in amino acids: CASADRISYEQYV. The CDR3 bases are TGTGCCAGCGCCGACAGGATCTCCTACGAGCAGTACGTC.

The V gene is TRBV28, the J gene TRBJ2-1, with 9 positions matching TRBD2. Trimming at V came to 7 bases and at J to 5 bases, leaving 9 bases not matched to a gene. CDR3 size: 15 residues. Germline V gene lookup returns CDR1 MDHEN and CDR2 SYDVKM. In nucleotides, the CDR3 is TGTGCCAGCACCCCCGGACTAGCGTACAACAATGAGCAGTTCTTC. This translates into CASTPGLAYNNEQFF.

J is TRBJ2-2 and V is TRBV5-5; D call uncertain. V was clipped by 5 bases and J by 2 bases, with 7 bases between them. Germline-derived CDR1 and CDR2 are SGHKS and YYEKEE (reference sequence). The CDR3 is 13 residues long. CDR3 region: CASRSGNTGELFF. CDR3 in DNA: TGTGCCAGCAGATCGGGTAACACCGGGGAGCTGTTTTTT.

The rearrangement links TRBV7-9 to TRBJ1-2, with TRBD1 as a possible D gene (5 bases). Germline loops: CDR1 SEHNR, CDR2 FQNEAQ (reference sequence). The CDR3 loop spans 13 amino acids. Trimming stripped 5 bases from V and 4 bases from J, with 11 bases between. CDR3 sequence reads: CASSLDKSYGYTF. CDR3 in DNA: TGTGCCAGCAGCCTGGACAAAAGCTATGGCTACACCTTC.

The chain uses TRBV4-2 and TRBJ2-1; 7 bases are a match to TRBD1. With 5 bases clipped from V and 6 bases from J, the junction kept 16 bases outside the gene matches. Germline V CDR1 and CDR2: LGHNA, YNFKEQ. The CDR3 covers 17 residues. The CDR3 nucleotides read TGTGCCAGCAGCGCAAGGTCGGTTAGGGGGCGCGGCAATGAGCAGTTCTTC. The encoded protein is CASSARSVRGRGNEQFF.

This clone was counted once. J is TRBJ2-7 and V is TRBV9; 8 bases line up with TRBD2. Germline assignment: CDR1 SGDLS and CDR2 YYNGEE. The CDR3 extends over 16 amino acids. V lost 0 bases and J lost 3; bases outside the gene matches: 8. For the CDR3, the DNA is TGTGCCAGCAGCGTAGGAGGGATAGCGGGGAGCTACGAGCAGTACTTC. Its protein is CASSVGGIAGSYEQYF.

The chain combines TRBV6-5 with TRBJ1-2; 8 bases match TRBD1. Germline V gene data show CDR1 as MNHEY and CDR2 as SVGAGI. CDR3 length: 13 residues. Trimming cost V 5 bases and J 8 bases; bases outside gene matches: 7. The CDR3 region is CASSQGAEVGYTF. CDR3 DNA: TGTGCCAGCAGTCAGGGGGCGGAGGTAGGCTACACCTTC.

This clone was seen a few times. The J gene is TRBJ2-7, the V gene TRBV7-9; a possible D gene is TRBD1 (5 bases). The CDR3 has 15 residues. V lost 2 bases, J lost 4 bases, and 15 bases lay in between. Germline lookup yields CDR1 SEHNR and CDR2 FQNEAQ (reference sequence). CDR3: CASSLRTRVRYEQYV. The CDR3 DNA reads as TGTGCCAGCAGCTTACGGACAAGGGTTCGGTACGAGCAGTACGTC.

This clone came up once. This chain links TRBV5-1 with TRBJ1-1; 8 bases are a match to TRBD1. Germline values: CDR1 SGHRS, CDR2 YFSETQ. The CDR3 is made up of 13 amino acids. Germline trimming cut 6 bases from V and 5 bases from J; bases unmatched to any gene: 6. The CDR3 region has the DNA TGCGCCAGCACCCAGGGGGCCGGTACTGAAGCTTTCTTT. This sequence encodes CASTQGAGTEAFF.

The chain joins TRBV9 to TRBJ1-3; maybe TRBD1 (6 bases). Germline V gene data show CDR1 as SGDLS and CDR2 as YYNGEE. V lost 5 bases, J lost 0 bases, and 12 bases lay in between. CDR3 length: 15 amino acids. The CDR3 sequence is CASSERGSSGNTIYF. The CDR3 region has the DNA TGTGCCAGCAGTGAGAGGGGGAGCTCTGGAAACACCATATATTTT.

This chain links TRBV6-1 with TRBJ2-7; 8 bases fit TRBD1. Germline assignment: CDR1 MNHNS and CDR2 SASEGT. This CDR3 region has 15 residues. V gave up 2 bases and J gave up 3 bases; unmatched junction bases: 6. CDR3 residues: CASSERTGSGYEQYV. CDR3 bases: TGTGCCAGCAGTGAAAGGACAGGGAGTGGCTACGAGCAGTACGTC.

This clone has just one count. This CDR3 is CASSLDRAITGELFF. The CDR3 DNA sequence: TGTGCCAGCAGTTTAGACAGGGCGATCACCGGGGAGCTGTTTTTT. The chain combines TRBV27 with TRBJ2-2; 7 bases match TRBD1. Trimming removed 2 bases from V and 4 bases from J; junction bases left unmatched: 4. The CDR3 spans 15 residues. Germline assignment: CDR1 MNHEY and CDR2 SMNVEV (reference sequence).

The chain joins TRBV9 to TRBJ2-1; 9 bases fit TRBD2. Germline V gene sequence: CDR1 SGDLS, CDR2 YYNGEE. The CDR3 loop spans 16 amino acids. V lost 1 base to trimming and J lost 4 bases; unmatched junction nucleotides: 6. The CDR3 bases are TGTGCCAGCAGCGTACTTAGCGGGAGTGCTTACAATGAGCAGTTCTTC. Its protein is CASSVLSGSAYNEQFF.

This clone was detected only a few times. The chain uses TRBV19 and TRBJ1-1; D call uncertain. The CDR3 totals 11 residues. Deletions cut 3 bases from V and 11 bases from J, with 10 bases between. Germline CDR1 LNHDA, CDR2 SQIVND (reference sequence). CDR3 sequence: CASSMSSSAFF. CDR3 DNA: TGTGCCAGTAGTATGAGTAGTAGTGCTTTCTTT.

By share of the sample, this clone is medium-sized. The chain recombines TRBV5-5 with TRBJ2-7; 8 bases line up with TRBD2. The CDR3 runs to 14 residues. CDR1 is SGHKS, CDR2 YYEKEE, per germline (reference sequence). The J segment lost 0 bases and the V segment lost 4 bases, leaving 3 bases of the junction unmatched. CDR3 in DNA: TGTGCCAGCAGCCGCGGGGGGAACTCCTACGAGCAGTACGTC. It codes for CASSRGGNSYEQYV.

This clone occurred a few times. The chain links TRBV10-3 to TRBJ2-3, with 8 bases aligning to TRBD2. J was trimmed by 1 base and V by 8 bases; bases with no gene match: 8. This CDR3 contains 15 residues. Per germline, CDR1 ENHRY and CDR2 SYGVKD. This CDR3 reads CAISSRGGGTDTQYF. The CDR3 DNA follows: TGTGCCATCTCCTCTCGGGGGGGAGGCACAGATACGCAGTATTTT.

The chain recombines TRBV2 with TRBJ2-6; maybe TRBD2 (5 bases). V was trimmed by 3 bases and J by 2 bases, leaving 17 bases between them. CDR1 SNHLY and CDR2 FYNNEI come from the germline V gene. The CDR3 is made up of 18 amino acids. The DNA for the CDR3 is TGTGCCAGCAGTGATTGGGCCGACCGAGGGACTGGGGCCAACGTCCTGACTTTC. As protein: CASSDWADRGTGANVLTF.

The chain recombines TRBV27 with TRBJ1-5; TRBD1 might be the D (5 bases). Deletions cut 5 bases from V and 4 bases from J, with 18 bases between. The CDR3 is 16 residues long. CDR1 MNHEY and CDR2 SMNVEV come from the germline V gene (reference sequence). DNA for the CDR3: TGTGCCAGCAGTCCTAGGAGGGGTGGGGGGAATCAGCCCCAGCATTTT. Translated, it gives CASSPRRGGGNQPQHF.

The rearrangement uses TRBV7-6 and TRBJ2-1, with a tentative D call TRBD1 (6 bases). The V and J ends lost 4 bases and 4 bases respectively, with 14 bases between them. The CDR3 sequence is 15 residues long. Germline loops: CDR1 SGHVS, CDR2 FNYEAQ. CDR3 residues: CASSSHRDTYNEQFF. The CDR3 nucleotides are TGTGCCAGCAGCTCCCACCGGGACACTTACAATGAGCAGTTCTTC.